The clone carrying this T cell receptor (beta chain) was detected only a few times. As it was prepared, the TCRbeta library received unique molecular identifiers. TCRdb reanalysed the PCR reads using MiXCR and keeps one entry per CDR3 protein. The table lists almost 400,000 distinct CDR3 sequences, just over 20% of them singletons. This record comes from a study of T-cell reconstitution after alpha-beta-depleted transplantation in children. Sample: PBMCs from the stem cell graft donor, taken from the stem cell graft. The sequence was collected from a human donor who donated a stem cell graft to a child with acute myeloid leukemia.

The CDR3 bases are TGTGCCACCAGCAGAAAGGACAGGGGACTAGCGGGAGACGAGCAGTACTTC. This gives the protein CATSRKDRGLAGDEQYF. The chain uses TRBV15 and TRBJ2-7, with 14 bases identical to TRBD2. Germline values: CDR1 LNHNV, CDR2 YYDKDF (reference sequence). There are 17 residues in the CDR3. J lost 5 bases, V lost 2 bases, and 8 bases had no gene match.